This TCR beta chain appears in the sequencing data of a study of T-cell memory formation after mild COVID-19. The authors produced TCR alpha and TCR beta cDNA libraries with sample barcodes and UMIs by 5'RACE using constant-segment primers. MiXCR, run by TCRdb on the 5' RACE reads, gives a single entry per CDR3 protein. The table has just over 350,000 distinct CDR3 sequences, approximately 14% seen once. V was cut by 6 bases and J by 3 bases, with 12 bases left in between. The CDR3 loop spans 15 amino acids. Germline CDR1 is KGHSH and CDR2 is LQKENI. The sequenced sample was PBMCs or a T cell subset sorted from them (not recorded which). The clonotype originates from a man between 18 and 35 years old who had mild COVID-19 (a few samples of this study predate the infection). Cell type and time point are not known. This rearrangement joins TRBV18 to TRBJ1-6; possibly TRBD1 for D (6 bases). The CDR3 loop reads CASSPTGDYNSPLHF. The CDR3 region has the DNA TGTGCCAGCTCTCCGACAGGAGACTATAATTCACCCCTCCACTTT.